The sequence of this T cell receptor beta chain was determined in a study of Ad26.COV2.S vaccination and SARS-CoV-2 variants. Study background: Sample donor was a member of the COV1001 Ad26.COV2.S trial arm.

As for treatment: roughly 18 received Ad26.COV2.S at low or high dose, single or two shots; a few received placebo; per-sample allocation not given. Samples analyzed were those drawn on day 63 after the first vaccine or placebo injection. In Boston, the donor was an adult between 18-55 years of age. Overall study findings and caveats: There was a possibility that the TCR breadth and depth analyses underestimated total T cell responses.

CDR3 length equals 18 residues. Germline-derived CDR1 and CDR2 are MNHEY and SMNVEV (reference sequence). Deletions cut 2 bases from V and 6 bases from J, with 24 bases between. In its sample, this clone was seen once. Its target is not known. Produced via immunoSEQ multiplex PCR; TCRdb's table is partial and in-frame only. There are around 450,000 clones in the sample; roughly 87% occur only once, and less than 4.5% lies in the top ten. The sequence derives from a person aged 18-60 years who received the Ad26.COV2.S COVID-19 vaccine or a placebo. The sample was peripheral blood, taken in a trial of Ad26.COV2.S vaccine versus placebo. This chain uses TRBV27 with TRBJ2-3; maybe TRBD2 (5 bases). The DNA for the CDR3 is TGTGCCAGCAGTTTACGGGGTGAGCGGCCGATACGCCCTGATACGCAGTATTTT. Translation gives CASSLRGERPIRPDTQYF.